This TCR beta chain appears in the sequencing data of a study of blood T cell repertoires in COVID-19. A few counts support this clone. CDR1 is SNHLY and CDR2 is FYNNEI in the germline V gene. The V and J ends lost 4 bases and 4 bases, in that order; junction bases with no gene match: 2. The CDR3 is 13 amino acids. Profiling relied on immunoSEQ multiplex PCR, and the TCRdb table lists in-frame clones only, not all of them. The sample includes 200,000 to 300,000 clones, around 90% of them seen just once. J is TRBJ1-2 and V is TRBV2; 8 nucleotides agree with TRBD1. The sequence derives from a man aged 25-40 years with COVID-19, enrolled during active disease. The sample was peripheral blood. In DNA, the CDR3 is TGTGCCAGCAGTGGGACAGGGACCTATGGCTACACCTTC. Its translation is CASSGTGTYGYTF.